Listed below are T cell receptor beta chains from one sample, sequenced in a study of cytomegalovirus exposure and HLA in healthy donors. Clones were read by immunoSEQ multiplex PCR, and TCRdb kept only the in-frame ones, dropping some. Of 200,000 to 250,000 clones listed, roughly 70% are singletons. Source material: PBMCs. The receptors originated from a woman aged 25 to 39 in good health and CMV-seronegative. The CDR3 runs from the conserved cysteine through the conserved F or W. The D gene is left open where the match is weak. Clone sizes are given selectively: once, few, many, or a class where the clone is expanded.

D | J | V | size | CDR3 | DNA
TRBD1 | TRBJ1-3 | TRBV6-1 | NA | CASSDATGDWRNTIYF | TGTGCCAGCAGTGATGCGACAGGGGACTGGCGAAACACCATATATTTT
NA | TRBJ2-1 | TRBV6-6 | NA | CASTPTRYNEQFF | TGTGCCAGCACCCCTACTAGGTACAATGAGCAGTTCTTC
NA | TRBJ2-2 | TRBV19 | NA | CASSISANTGELFF | TGTGCCAGTAGTATCAGCGCGAACACCGGGGAGCTGTTTTTT
TRBD1 | TRBJ1-6 | TRBV27 | NA | CASSLPRTGNSPLHF | TGTGCCAGCAGTTTGCCTAGGACAGGGAATTCACCCCTCCACTTT
NA | TRBJ1-1 | TRBV5-4 | NA | CASSFGGTEAFF | TGTGCCAGCAGCTTCGGCGGGACTGAAGCTTTCTTT
NA | TRBJ2-5 | TRBV19 | NA | CASSISGWGETQYF | TGTGCCAGTAGTATTAGCGGTTGGGGAGAGACCCAGTACTTC
TRBD1 | TRBJ1-3 | TRBV2 | NA | CASSTGTGSTIYF | TGTGCCAGCAGTACCGGGACAGGGTCAACCATATATTTT
TRBD2 | TRBJ2-7 | TRBV13 | NA | CASSFSGGGYEQYF | TGTGCCAGCAGCTTTTCGGGGGGGGGCTACGAGCAGTACTTC
TRBD1 | TRBJ1-2 | TRBV7-9 | NA | CASSRQGGYTF | TGTGCCAGCAGCAGACAGGGGGGCTACACCTTC
NA | TRBJ2-1 | TRBV4-1 | NA | CASSQVSSGNEQFF | TGCGCCAGCAGCCAGGTCTCATCGGGGAATGAGCAGTTCTTC
NA | TRBJ2-7 | TRBV10-3 | NA | CAISFNYEQYF | TGTGCCATCAGCTTTAACTACGAGCAGTACTTC
NA | TRBJ2-1 | TRBV30 | NA | CAWMGRSSYNEQFF | TGTGCCTGGATGGGGCGGAGCTCCTACAATGAGCAGTTCTTC
TRBD2 | TRBJ2-2 | TRBV5-4 | NA | CASSRRLAGDTGELFF | TGTGCCAGCAGCCGGAGGCTAGCGGGGGACACCGGGGAGCTGTTTTTT
NA | TRBJ2-7 | TRBV10-2 | NA | CASRGRESYEQYF | TGCGCCAGCCGAGGACGGGAGTCCTACGAGCAGTACTTC
NA | TRBJ1-1 | TRBV5-5 | NA | CASTRGSLNTEAFF | TGTGCCAGCACCAGGGGCAGCCTCAACACTGAAGCTTTCTTT
TRBD1 | TRBJ1-2 | TRBV6-1 | NA | CASSFDRENYGYTF | TGTGCCAGCAGTTTCGACAGGGAAAACTATGGCTACACCTTC
TRBD1 | TRBJ1-4 | TRBV6-6 | NA | CASSRQGLGGGEKLFF | TGTGCCAGCAGCCGACAGGGTTTAGGTGGAGGGGAAAAACTGTTTTTT
TRBD1 | TRBJ1-2 | TRBV30 | NA | CAWSVLATGLNYGYTF | TGTGCCTGGAGTGTACTCGCGACAGGGCTTAACTATGGCTACACCTTC
NA | TRBJ1-1 | TRBV6-1 | NA | CASRLWSQGFTEAFF | TGTGCCAGCAGGCTCTGGAGCCAGGGCTTCACTGAAGCTTTCTTT
TRBD1 | TRBJ2-7 | TRBV9 | NA | CASSVEGTGPYEQYF | TGTGCCAGCAGCGTAGAAGGGACAGGGCCGTACGAGCAGTACTTC
NA | TRBJ1-5 | TRBV18 | NA | CASSPYTDQPQHF | TGTGCCAGCTCACCATATACGGATCAGCCCCAGCATTTT
NA | TRBJ2-5 | TRBV18 | NA | CASSPDEGVWQYF | TGTGCCAGCTCACCAGATGAGGGGGTCTGGCAGTACTTC
TRBD1 | TRBJ1-2 | TRBV5-1 | NA | CASSLNRDRVSGYTF | TGCGCCAGCAGCTTGAACCGGGACAGGGTATCTGGCTACACCTTC
TRBD2 | TRBJ2-7 | TRBV4-1 | NA | CASSPGLTYEQYF | TGCGCCAGCAGCCCGGGACTAACCTACGAGCAGTACTTC
TRBD1 | TRBJ2-7 | TRBV5-1 | NA | CASSLIRGPYEQYF | TGCGCCAGCAGCTTAATCAGGGGGCCCTACGAGCAGTACTTC
TRBD2 | TRBJ2-1 | TRBV7-9 | few | CASSFPRGRVDEQFF | TGTGCCAGCAGCTTTCCCCGCGGGAGGGTCGATGAGCAGTTCTTC
NA | TRBJ1-3 | TRBV30 | NA | CAWRAQRGYGNTIYF | TGTGCCTGGAGGGCTCAGAGAGGGTACGGAAACACCATATATTTT
TRBD2 | TRBJ2-5 | TRBV7-2 | NA | CASSREGVAGVETQYF | TGTGCCAGCAGCCGTGAGGGAGTAGCGGGAGTTGAGACCCAGTACTTC
NA | TRBJ1-2 | TRBV5-6 | NA | CASSRRSTEGYTF | TGTGCCAGCAGCCGAAGGTCAACAGAGGGCTACACCTTC
TRBD1 | TRBJ2-3 | TRBV7-9 | NA | CASSLTGTVRTDTQYF | TGTGCCAGCAGCCTAACCGGGACAGTCCGCACAGATACGCAGTATTTT
TRBD2 | TRBJ2-2 | TRBV7-2 | NA | CASSLGTSGRRRGGELFF | TGTGCCAGCAGCTTAGGGACTAGCGGGAGGCGAAGAGGCGGGGAGCTGTTTTTT
NA | TRBJ2-5 | TRBV6-1 | once | CASSENGLTQETQYF | TGTGCCAGCAGCGAAAACGGACTCACACAGGAGACCCAGTACTTC
NA | TRBJ1-5 | TRBV10-1 | NA | CASSTQAALIELSNQPQHF | TGCGCCAGCAGTACACAGGCGGCACTGATTGAGCTTAGCAATCAGCCCCAGCATTTT
NA | TRBJ1-1 | TRBV30 | NA | CAWSRQGGTEAFF | TGTGCCTGGAGTAGGCAGGGAGGCACTGAAGCTTTCTTT
NA | TRBJ2-1 | TRBV5-1 | once | CASSLDHEQFF | TGCGCCAGCAGCCTAGACCATGAGCAGTTCTTC
TRBD1 | TRBJ1-2 | TRBV6-1 | NA | CASRKSGGGGGYTF | TGTGCCAGCAGGAAATCGGGAGGGGGCGGAGGCTACACCTTC
TRBD1 | TRBJ2-5 | TRBV29-1 | NA | CSVSEGGSWETQYF | TGCAGCGTTTCAGAAGGGGGCAGCTGGGAGACCCAGTACTTC
NA | TRBJ2-7 | TRBV19 | NA | CASSIGADHYEQYF | TGTGCCAGTAGTATTGGGGCGGATCACTACGAGCAGTACTTC
NA | TRBJ2-3 | TRBV19 | NA | CASSRRLRGMGADTQYF | TGTGCCAGTAGTAGGAGGTTACGGGGGATGGGAGCAGATACGCAGTATTTT
NA | TRBJ1-6 | TRBV5-4 | NA | CASSFGVLNSPLHF | TGTGCCAGCAGCTTCGGGGTCCTAAATTCACCCCTCCACTTT
NA | TRBJ1-5 | TRBV10-3 | NA | CAISVAHNQPQHF | TGTGCCATCAGTGTGGCCCACAATCAGCCCCAGCATTTT
NA | TRBJ1-1 | TRBV7-6 | NA | CASRRQLNTEAFF | TGTGCCAGCAGAAGACAGCTGAACACTGAAGCTTTCTTT
TRBD2 | TRBJ2-7 | TRBV7-3 | NA | CASSSTGTSGRAGEQYF | TGTGCCAGCAGCTCTACCGGGACTAGCGGGAGAGCCGGAGAGCAGTACTTC
TRBD1 | TRBJ1-4 | TRBV19 | NA | CASRRQGYEKLFF | TGTGCCAGTAGACGACAGGGGTACGAAAAACTGTTTTTT
NA | TRBJ2-7 | TRBV4-1 | NA | CDSSRQAMTGNFDEQYF | TGCGACAGCAGCCGACAGGCCATGACAGGAAACTTCGACGAGCAGTACTTC
TRBD1 | TRBJ1-3 | TRBV10-3 | few | CATSGQRPPSSGNTIYF | TGTGCCACCTCGGGACAGCGGCCCCCGAGCTCTGGAAACACCATATATTTT
TRBD1 | TRBJ1-2 | TRBV7-9 | NA | CASSIGQGFIYGYTF | TGTGCCAGCAGCATCGGACAGGGATTCATCTATGGCTACACCTTC
NA | TRBJ1-6 | TRBV6-5 | NA | CASSYQTGGSNSPLHF | TGTGCCAGCAGTTACCAGACGGGGGGCTCCAATTCACCCCTCCACTTT
NA | TRBJ1-5 | TRBV6-1 | NA | CASSDRGDQPQHF | TGTGCCAGCAGTGATCGCGGGGATCAGCCCCAGCATTTT
TRBD1 | TRBJ1-5 | TRBV9 | NA | CASSSGQGPYPQHF | TGTGCCAGCAGCTCCGGACAGGGGCCTTATCCCCAGCATTTT
TRBD1 | TRBJ2-7 | TRBV7-2 | once | CASSTDREAEQYF | TGTGCCAGCAGCACGGACAGGGAGGCCGAGCAGTACTTC
NA | TRBJ2-7 | TRBV27 | once | CASSFGRDYEQYF | TGTGCCAGCAGTTTTGGCAGGGATTACGAGCAGTACTTC
NA | TRBJ1-5 | TRBV19 | NA | CASSQQGNQPQHF | TGTGCCAGTAGCCAACAGGGAAATCAGCCCCAGCATTTT
TRBD1 | TRBJ2-3 | TRBV4-1 | NA | CASSQEPGTGDTDTQYF | TGCGCCAGCAGCCAGGAGCCCGGGACAGGGGACACAGATACGCAGTATTTT
TRBD1 | TRBJ2-7 | TRBV5-6 | NA | CASSFGQVLYEQYF | TGTGCCAGCAGCTTCGGACAGGTACTCTACGAGCAGTACTTC
TRBD2 | TRBJ2-7 | TRBV5-1 | NA | CASSLVRGLAGESSYEQYF | TGCGCCAGCAGCTTGGTGAGGGGACTAGCGGGGGAAAGCTCCTACGAGCAGTACTTC
TRBD2 | TRBJ2-7 | TRBV5-4 | once | CASSQEGGGSYEQYF | TGTGCCAGCAGCCAAGAAGGCGGGGGGTCCTACGAGCAGTACTTC